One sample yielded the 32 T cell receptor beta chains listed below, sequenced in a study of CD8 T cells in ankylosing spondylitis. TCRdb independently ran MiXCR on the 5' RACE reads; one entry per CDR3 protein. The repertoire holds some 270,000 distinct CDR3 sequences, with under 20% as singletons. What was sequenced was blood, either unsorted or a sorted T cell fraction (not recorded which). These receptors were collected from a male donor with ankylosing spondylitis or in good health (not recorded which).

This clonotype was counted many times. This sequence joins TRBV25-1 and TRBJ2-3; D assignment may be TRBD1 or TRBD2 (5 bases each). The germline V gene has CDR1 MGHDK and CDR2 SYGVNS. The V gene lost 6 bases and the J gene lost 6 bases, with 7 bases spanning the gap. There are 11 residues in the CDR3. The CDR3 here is CASSRDDTQYF. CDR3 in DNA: TGTGCCAGCAGCAGGGACGATACGCAGTATTTT. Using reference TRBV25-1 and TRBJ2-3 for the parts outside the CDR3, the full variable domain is EADIYQTPRYLVIGTGKKITLECSQTMGHDKMYWYQQDPGMELHLIHYSYGVNSTEKGDLSSESTVSRIRTEHFPLTLESARPSHTSQYLCASSRDDTQYFGPGTRLTVL.

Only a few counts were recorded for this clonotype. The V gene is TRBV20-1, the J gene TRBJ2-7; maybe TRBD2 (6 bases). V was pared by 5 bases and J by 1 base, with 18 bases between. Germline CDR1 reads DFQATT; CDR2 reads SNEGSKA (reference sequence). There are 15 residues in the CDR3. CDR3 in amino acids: CSALTPTSSSYEQYF. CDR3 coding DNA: TGCAGTGCTCTCACCCCCACTAGCTCTTCCTACGAGCAGTACTTC.

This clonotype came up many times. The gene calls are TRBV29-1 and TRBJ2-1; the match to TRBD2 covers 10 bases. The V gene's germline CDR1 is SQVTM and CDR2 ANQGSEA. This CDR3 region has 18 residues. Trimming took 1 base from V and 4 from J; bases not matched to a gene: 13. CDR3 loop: CSVEGTTIAGGSYNEQFF. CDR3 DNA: TGCAGCGTTGAAGGCACCACCATAGCGGGAGGATCGTACAATGAGCAGTTCTTC.

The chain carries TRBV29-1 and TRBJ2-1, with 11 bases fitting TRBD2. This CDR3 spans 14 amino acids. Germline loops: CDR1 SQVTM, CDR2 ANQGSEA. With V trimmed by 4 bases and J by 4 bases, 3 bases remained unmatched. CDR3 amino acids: CSVVTSGTYNEQFF. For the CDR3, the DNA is TGCAGCGTTGTGACTAGCGGGACTTACAATGAGCAGTTCTTC.

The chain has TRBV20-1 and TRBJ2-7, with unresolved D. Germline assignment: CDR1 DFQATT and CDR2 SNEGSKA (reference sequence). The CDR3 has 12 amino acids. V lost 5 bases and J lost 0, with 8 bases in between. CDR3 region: CSAGRDSYEQYF. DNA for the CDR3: TGCAGTGCTGGGCGTGACTCCTACGAGCAGTACTTC.

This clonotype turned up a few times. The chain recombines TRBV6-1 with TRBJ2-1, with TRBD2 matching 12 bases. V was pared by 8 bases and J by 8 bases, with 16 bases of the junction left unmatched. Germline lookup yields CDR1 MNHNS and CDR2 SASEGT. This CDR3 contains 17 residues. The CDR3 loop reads CASSPPLASGRVDEQFF. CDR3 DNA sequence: TGTGCCAGCTCCCCCCCTCTGGCTAGCGGGAGGGTGGATGAGCAGTTCTTC.

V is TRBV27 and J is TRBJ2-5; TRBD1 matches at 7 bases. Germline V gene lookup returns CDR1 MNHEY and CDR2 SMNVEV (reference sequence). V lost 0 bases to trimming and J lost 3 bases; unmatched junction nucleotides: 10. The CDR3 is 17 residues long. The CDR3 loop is CASSLSMSGQAKETQYF. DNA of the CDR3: TGTGCCAGCAGTTTATCGATGAGCGGACAGGCTAAAGAGACCCAGTACTTC.

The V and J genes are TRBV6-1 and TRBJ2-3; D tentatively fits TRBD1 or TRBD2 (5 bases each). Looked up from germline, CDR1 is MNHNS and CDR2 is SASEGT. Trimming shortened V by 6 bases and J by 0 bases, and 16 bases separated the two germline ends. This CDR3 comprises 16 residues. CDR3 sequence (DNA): TGTGCCAGCAGGGGGACCGCGCCCCCCAGCACAGATACGCAGTATTTT. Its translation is CASRGTAPPSTDTQYF.

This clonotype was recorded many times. CDR3 sequence (DNA): TGTGCCAGCAGCCTGGATGACTCTGGGGCCAACGTCCTGACTTTC. It encodes CASSLDDSGANVLTF. This chain uses TRBV25-1 with TRBJ2-6, with D unclear. Germline V gene sequence: CDR1 MGHDK, CDR2 SYGVNS. The CDR3 is 15 residues long. V was shortened by 6 bases and J by 0 bases, with 9 bases between the two germline ends. Full variable domain (remainder filled in from reference TRBV25-1 and TRBJ2-6): EADIYQTPRYLVIGTGKKITLECSQTMGHDKMYWYQQDPGMELHLIHYSYGVNSTEKGDLSSESTVSRIRTEHFPLTLESARPSHTSQYLCASSLDDSGANVLTFGAGSRLTVL.

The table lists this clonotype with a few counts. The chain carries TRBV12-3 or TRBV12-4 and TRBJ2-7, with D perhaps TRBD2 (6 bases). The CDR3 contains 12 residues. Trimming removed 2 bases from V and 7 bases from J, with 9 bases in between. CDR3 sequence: CASSLTGVEQYF. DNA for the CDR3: TGTGCCAGCAGTTTAACGGGAGTTGAGCAGTACTTC.

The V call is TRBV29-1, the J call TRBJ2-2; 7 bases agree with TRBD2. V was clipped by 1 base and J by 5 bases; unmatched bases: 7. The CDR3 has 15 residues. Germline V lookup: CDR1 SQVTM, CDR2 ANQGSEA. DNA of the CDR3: TGCAGCGTTGAAGCCACGGAGGGAGGGACCGGGGAGCTGTTTTTT. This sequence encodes CSVEATEGGTGELFF.

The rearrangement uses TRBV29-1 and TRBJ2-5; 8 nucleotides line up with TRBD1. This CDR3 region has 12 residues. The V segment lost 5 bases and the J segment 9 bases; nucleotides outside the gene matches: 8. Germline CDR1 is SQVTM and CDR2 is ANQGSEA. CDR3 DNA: TGCAGCGTTTGGACAGGGTACGAGGCCCAGTACTTC. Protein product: CSVWTGYEAQYF.

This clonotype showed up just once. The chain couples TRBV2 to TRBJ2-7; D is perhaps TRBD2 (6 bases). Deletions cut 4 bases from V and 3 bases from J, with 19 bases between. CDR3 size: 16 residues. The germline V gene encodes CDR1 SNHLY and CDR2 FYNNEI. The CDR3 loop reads CASSGTYGEVVYEQYF. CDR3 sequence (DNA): TGTGCCAGCAGTGGGACTTATGGGGAGGTGGTCTACGAGCAGTACTTC.

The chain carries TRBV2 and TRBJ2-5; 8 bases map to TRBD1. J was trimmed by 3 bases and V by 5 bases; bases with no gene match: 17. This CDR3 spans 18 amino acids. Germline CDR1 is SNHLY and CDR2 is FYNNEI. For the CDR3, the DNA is TGTGCCAGCAGTTTACCAATGCCCCGTGCAGGGGGCGAAGAGACCCAGTACTTC. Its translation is CASSLPMPRAGGEETQYF.

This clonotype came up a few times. CDR3: CASSSGSGNTGELFF. CDR3 nucleotides: TGTGCCAGCAGCAGCGGCAGCGGGAACACCGGGGAGCTGTTTTTT. V gene TRBV4-2 combines with J gene TRBJ2-2; D perhaps matches TRBD2 (5 bases). The V gene lost 5 bases and the J gene lost 1 base, with 11 bases spanning the gap. Looked up from germline, CDR1 is LGHNA and CDR2 is YNFKEQ. This CDR3 has 15 amino acids.

DNA for the CDR3: TGTGCCAGCAGCTCCGGACTAGCGGGGGCAATACAAGAGACCCAGTACTTC. Amino acid sequence: CASSSGLAGAIQETQYF. The rearrangement links TRBV7-2 to TRBJ2-5; 13 nucleotides agree with TRBD2. Trimming removed 4 bases from V and 2 bases from J; junction bases left unmatched: 7. The CDR3 totals 17 residues. The germline CDR1 and CDR2 sequences are SGHTA and FQGNSA.

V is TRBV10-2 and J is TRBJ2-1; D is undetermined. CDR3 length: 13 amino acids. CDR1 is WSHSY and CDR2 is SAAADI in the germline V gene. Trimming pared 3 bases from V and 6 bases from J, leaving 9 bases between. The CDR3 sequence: CASSDSGGNEQFF. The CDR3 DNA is TGCGCCAGCAGTGACAGTGGTGGCAATGAGCAGTTCTTC.

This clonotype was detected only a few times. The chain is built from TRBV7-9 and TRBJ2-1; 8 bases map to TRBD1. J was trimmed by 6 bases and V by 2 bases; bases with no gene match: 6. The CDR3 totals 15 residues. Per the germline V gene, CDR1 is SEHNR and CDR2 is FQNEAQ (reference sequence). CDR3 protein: CASSLSQGATNEQFF. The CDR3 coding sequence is TGTGCCAGCAGCTTAAGCCAGGGGGCCACCAATGAGCAGTTCTTC.

The CDR3 region is CASRDWDNEQFF. CDR3 DNA sequence: TGTGCCAGCAGGGACTGGGACAATGAGCAGTTCTTC. V and J are TRBV6-5 and TRBJ2-1; D possibly corresponds to TRBD2 (5 bases). This CDR3 region has 12 residues. Germline-derived CDR1 and CDR2 are MNHEY and SVGAGI. Trimming cost V 6 bases and J 5 bases, with 8 bases left between them.

The CDR3 here is CASSVPGTGSDEQYF. For the CDR3, the DNA is TGTGCCAGCAGCGTGCCCGGGACGGGGAGCGACGAGCAGTACTTC. The chain joins TRBV12-3 or TRBV12-4 to TRBJ2-7; D is possibly TRBD1 or TRBD2 (5 bases each). This CDR3 is 15 amino acids long. V was shortened by 6 bases and J by 5 bases, with 20 bases between the two germline ends.

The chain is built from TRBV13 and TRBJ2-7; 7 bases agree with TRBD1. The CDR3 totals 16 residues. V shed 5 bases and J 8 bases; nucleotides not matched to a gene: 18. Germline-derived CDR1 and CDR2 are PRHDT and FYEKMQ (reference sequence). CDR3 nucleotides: TGTGCCAGCAGCCCCGTCTACGGGACAGAGACCCTCCAGCAGTACTTC. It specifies CASSPVYGTETLQQYF.

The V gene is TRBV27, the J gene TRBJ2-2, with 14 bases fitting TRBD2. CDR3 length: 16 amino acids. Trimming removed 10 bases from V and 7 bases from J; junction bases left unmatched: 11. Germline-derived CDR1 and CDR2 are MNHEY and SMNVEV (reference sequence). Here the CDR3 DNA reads TGTGCCACCACACAAGGACTAGCGGGAGGTGGCGGGGAGCTGTTTTTT. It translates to CATTQGLAGGGGELFF.

In DNA, the CDR3 is TGTGCCAGCAGCTCAGTACAGGCGCCCCTGGGCACTGAAGCTTTCTTT. Translated: CASSSVQAPLGTEAFF. The chain is built from TRBV7-6 and TRBJ1-1, with a weak D call TRBD1 (5 bases). The CDR3 is made up of 16 amino acids. From germline, CDR1 is SGHVS and CDR2 FNYEAQ. Trimming took off 4 bases at V and 4 bases at J, with 19 bases between the two ends.

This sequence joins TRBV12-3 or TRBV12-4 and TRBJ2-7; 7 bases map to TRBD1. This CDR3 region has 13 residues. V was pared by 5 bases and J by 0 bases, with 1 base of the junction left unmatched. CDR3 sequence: CASSGTVSYEQYF. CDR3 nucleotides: TGTGCCAGCAGTGGGACAGTCTCCTACGAGCAGTACTTC.

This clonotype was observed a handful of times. The CDR3 loop reads CSVWTGSHEQFF. The CDR3, as DNA: TGCAGCGTGTGGACAGGGAGCCATGAGCAGTTCTTC. The chain has TRBV29-1 and TRBJ2-1, with TRBD1 matching over 8 bases. Germline trimming cut 6 bases from V and 8 bases from J; bases unmatched to any gene: 6. CDR1 and CDR2 (germline): SQVTM, ANQGSEA. This CDR3 is built from 12 residues.

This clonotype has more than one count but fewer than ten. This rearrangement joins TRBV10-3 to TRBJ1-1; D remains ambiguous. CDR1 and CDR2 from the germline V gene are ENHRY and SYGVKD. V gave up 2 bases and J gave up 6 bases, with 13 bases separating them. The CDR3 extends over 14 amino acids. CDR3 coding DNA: TGTGCCATCAGTGAGGCGTACCGGGCATCTGAAGCTTTCTTT. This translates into CAISEAYRASEAFF.

The CDR3 DNA is TGCAGCGTTCCAGGACTAGCGGGAGGAATGGTCGGGGAGCTGTTTTTT. It translates to CSVPGLAGGMVGELFF. The V and J genes are TRBV29-1 and TRBJ2-2, with TRBD2 matching over 14 bases. The CDR3 contains 16 residues. Germline V gives CDR1 SQVTM, CDR2 ANQGSEA. V was pared by 5 bases and J by 7 bases, with 9 bases of the junction left unmatched.

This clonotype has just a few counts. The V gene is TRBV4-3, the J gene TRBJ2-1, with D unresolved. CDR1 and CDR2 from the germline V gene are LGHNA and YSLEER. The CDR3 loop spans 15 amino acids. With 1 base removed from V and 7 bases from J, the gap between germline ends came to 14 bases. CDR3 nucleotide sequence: TGCGCCAGCAGCCAAGTGCGGAGCCGTTATAATGAGCAGTTCTTC. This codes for CASSQVRSRYNEQFF.

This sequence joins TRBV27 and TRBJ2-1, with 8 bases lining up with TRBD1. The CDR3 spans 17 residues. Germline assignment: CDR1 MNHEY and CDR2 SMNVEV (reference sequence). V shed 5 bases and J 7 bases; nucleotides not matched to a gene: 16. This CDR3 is CASSPPNRDRRLNEQFF. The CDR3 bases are TGTGCCAGCAGTCCCCCCAACCGGGACAGGAGGCTAAATGAGCAGTTCTTC.

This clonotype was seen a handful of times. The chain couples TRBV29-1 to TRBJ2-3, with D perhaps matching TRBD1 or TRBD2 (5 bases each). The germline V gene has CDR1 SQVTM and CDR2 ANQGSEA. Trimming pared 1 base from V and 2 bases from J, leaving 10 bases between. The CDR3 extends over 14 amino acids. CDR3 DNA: TGCAGCGTTGAAGGATGGGGACCCACAGATACGCAGTATTTT. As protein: CSVEGWGPTDTQYF.

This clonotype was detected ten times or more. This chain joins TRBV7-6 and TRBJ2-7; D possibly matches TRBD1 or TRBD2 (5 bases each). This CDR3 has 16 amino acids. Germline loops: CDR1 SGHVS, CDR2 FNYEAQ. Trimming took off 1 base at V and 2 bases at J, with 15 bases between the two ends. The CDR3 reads CASSLGDAPTTYEQYF. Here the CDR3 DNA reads TGTGCCAGCAGCTTAGGGGACGCCCCAACGACCTACGAGCAGTACTTC.

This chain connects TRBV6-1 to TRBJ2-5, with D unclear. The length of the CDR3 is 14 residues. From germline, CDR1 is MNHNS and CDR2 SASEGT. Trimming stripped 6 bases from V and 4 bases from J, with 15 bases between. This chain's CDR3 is CASRAPDPRETQYF. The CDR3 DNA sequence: TGTGCCAGCAGGGCGCCGGACCCCCGAGAGACCCAGTACTTC.